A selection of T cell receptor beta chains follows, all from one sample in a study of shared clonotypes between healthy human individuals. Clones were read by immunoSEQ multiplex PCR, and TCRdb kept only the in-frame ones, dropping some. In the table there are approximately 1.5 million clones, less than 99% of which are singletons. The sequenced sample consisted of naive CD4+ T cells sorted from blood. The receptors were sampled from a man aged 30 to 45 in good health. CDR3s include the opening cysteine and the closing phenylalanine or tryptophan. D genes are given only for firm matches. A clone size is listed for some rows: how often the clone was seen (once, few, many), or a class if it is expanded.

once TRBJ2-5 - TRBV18 TGTGCCAGCTCCCGAGCCCCGACTAGTTTATCAGAGACCCAGTACTTC CASSRAPTSLSETQYF
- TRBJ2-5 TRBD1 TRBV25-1 TGTGCCAGCAGTGAATGGGACAGGATCGACCAGTACTTC CASSEWDRIDQYF
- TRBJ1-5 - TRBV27 TGTGCCAGCAGTTCGGGGAACGGCAATCAGCCCCAGCATTTT CASSSGNGNQPQHF
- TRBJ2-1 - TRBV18 TGTGCCAGCTCACCATCCCAGGCCCGGAGCTCCTACAATGAGCAGTTCTTC CASSPSQARSSYNEQFF
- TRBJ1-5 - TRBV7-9 TGTGCCAGCAGCCCGAGTGGGGCTCGCAATCAGCCCCAGCATTTT CASSPSGARNQPQHF
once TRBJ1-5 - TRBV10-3 TGTGCCATCAGTGAGTCACATGGGAGCAATCAGCCCCAGCATTTT CAISESHGSNQPQHF
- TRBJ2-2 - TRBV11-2 TGTGCCAGCAGCTTAGAGGCGGACACCGGGGAGCTGTTTTTT CASSLEADTGELFF
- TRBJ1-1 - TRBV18 TGTGCCAGCTCACCAGAGGGACTCACTGAAGCTTTCTTT CASSPEGLTEAFF
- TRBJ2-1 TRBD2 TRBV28 TGTGCCAGCAGCCATCTAGCGGGAGGCCTGGGTGAGCAGTTCTTC CASSHLAGGLGEQFF
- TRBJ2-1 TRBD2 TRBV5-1 TGCGCCAGCAGCTTGGACCAGCGGGGATACAATGAGCAGTTCTTC CASSLDQRGYNEQFF
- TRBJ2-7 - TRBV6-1 TGTGCCAGCAGTGACCTACGGCATTCGGCCTACGAGCAGTACTTC CASSDLRHSAYEQYF
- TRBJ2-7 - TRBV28 TGTGCCAGCAGTACCCGCCTAGCCCGAGTTAGTTACGAGCAGTACTTC CASSTRLARVSYEQYF
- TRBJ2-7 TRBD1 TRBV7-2 TGTGCCAGCAGCGCGGACAGGGCGTACTCCTACGAGCAGTACTTC CASSADRAYSYEQYF
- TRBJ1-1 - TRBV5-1 TGCGCCAGCAGCTTGGGGGCTGGTGACACTGAAGCTTTCTTT CASSLGAGDTEAFF
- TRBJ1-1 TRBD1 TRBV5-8 TGTGCCAGCAGGGGACAGGGAAGCATGAACACTGAAGCTTTCTTT CASRGQGSMNTEAFF
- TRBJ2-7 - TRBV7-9 TGTGCCAGCGGCCTTGGACTGGCGATAGACGAGCAGTACTTC CASGLGLAIDEQYF
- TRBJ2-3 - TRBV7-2 TGTGCCAGCAGCTTTTACACAGCTAGCACAGATACGCAGTATTTT CASSFYTASTDTQYF
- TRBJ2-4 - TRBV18 TGTGCCAGCTCATCACCGGGTGCCAAAAACATTCAGTACTTC CASSSPGAKNIQYF
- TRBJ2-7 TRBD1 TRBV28 TGTGCCAGCATCATGGGGGACAGGGGGCGCGAGCAGTACTTC CASIMGDRGREQYF
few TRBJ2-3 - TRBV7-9 TGTGCCAGCAGCTCCTCAGATACGCAGTATTTT CASSSSDTQYF
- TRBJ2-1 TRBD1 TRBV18 TGTGCCAGCTCACCACGGGGGGACAGGGGGCTTGACAATGAGCAGTTCTTC CASSPRGDRGLDNEQFF
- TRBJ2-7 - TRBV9 TGTGCCAGCAGCGTAGTAGGCAGCCACGAGCAGTACTTC CASSVVGSHEQYF
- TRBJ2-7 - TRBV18 TGTGCCAGCTCAGGCTCCTACGAGCAGTACTTC CASSGSYEQYF
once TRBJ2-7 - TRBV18 TGTGCCAGCTCACCTAGTAGCTACGAGCAGTACTTC CASSPSSYEQYF
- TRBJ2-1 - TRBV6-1 TGTGCCAGCGCGGGACAGAATTACAATGAGCAGTTCTTC CASAGQNYNEQFF
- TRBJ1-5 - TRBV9 TGTGCCAGCAGCCTAGGGGGGTCCAATCAGCCCCAGCATTTT CASSLGGSNQPQHF
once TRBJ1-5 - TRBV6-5 TGTGCCAGCTCAAGCGGACGCAATCAGCCCCAGCATTTT CASSSGRNQPQHF
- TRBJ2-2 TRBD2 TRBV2 TGTGCCAGCAGTGATGGCCGCGGGGAGGGCCTGCTGTTTTTT CASSDGRGEGLLFF
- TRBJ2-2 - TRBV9 TGTGCCAGCAGCGTAGGTGGTACGGGGGAGCTGTTTTTT CASSVGGTGELFF
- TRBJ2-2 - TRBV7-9 TGTGCCAGCAGCTTAGATGGACAGTCTAGTAACACCGGGGAGCTGTTTTTT CASSLDGQSSNTGELFF
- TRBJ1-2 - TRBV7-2 TGTGCCAGCAGCTTAGATGACGGGGTTAGGATACACTTC CASSLDDGVRIHF
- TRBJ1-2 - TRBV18 TGTGCCAGCTCACCAATATCCGGAGGCTACACCTTC CASSPISGGYTF
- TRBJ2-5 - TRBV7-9 TGTGCCAGCAGCTTAGTTCGGGGGGCGCGGGGAGAGACCCAGTACTTC CASSLVRGARGETQYF
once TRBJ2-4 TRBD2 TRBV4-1 TGCGCCAGCAGCCTAGCGGGACTAGCGGAACCACTAGCCAAAAACATTCAGTACTTC CASSLAGLAEPLAKNIQYF
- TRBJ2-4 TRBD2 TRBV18 TGTGCCAGCTCACGGAGCGGGGGCAAAAACATTCAGTACTTC CASSRSGGKNIQYF
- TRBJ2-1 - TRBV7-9 TGTGCCAGCAGCCCCGGGTTCTTC CASSPGFF
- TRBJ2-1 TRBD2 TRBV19 TGTGCCAGTAGCCCGACTAGCGGGAGAAAAGAGTTCTTC CASSPTSGRKEFF
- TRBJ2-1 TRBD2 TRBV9 TGTGCCAGCAGCGTAGGGGAAGCGGGAGTTTACAATGAGCAGTTCTTC CASSVGEAGVYNEQFF
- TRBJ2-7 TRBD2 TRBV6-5 TGTGCCAGCATGATAGCGGGAGGGCCCCACGAGCAGTACTTC CASMIAGGPHEQYF
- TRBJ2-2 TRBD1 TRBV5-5 TGTGCCAGCAGCTTTTTGGACAGGGTAGGAACCGGGGAGCTGTTTTTT CASSFLDRVGTGELFF
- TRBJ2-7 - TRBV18 TGTGCCAGCTCACCACCCGGTTCTAGCCTGGTCTACGAGCAGTACTTC CASSPPGSSLVYEQYF
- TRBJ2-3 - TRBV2 TGTGCCAGCAGTGAGGAGAGGATTAGCACAGATACGCAGTATTTT CASSEERISTDTQYF
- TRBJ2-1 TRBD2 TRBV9 TGTGCCAGCAGCTCAGGACTAGCGGGAGGGGCCTACAATGAGCAGTTCTTC CASSSGLAGGAYNEQFF
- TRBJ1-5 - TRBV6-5 TGTGCCAGCAGAGCCGAAAGGGGGGGCAATCAGCCCCAGCATTTT CASRAERGGNQPQHF
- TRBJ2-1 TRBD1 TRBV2 TGTGCCAGAAGCAGGGGGAGCTCCTACAATGAGCAGTTCTTC CARSRGSSYNEQFF
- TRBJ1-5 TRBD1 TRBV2 TGTGCCAGCAGAACAGACAGGGGGCCCGGTCAGCCCCAGCATTTT CASRTDRGPGQPQHF
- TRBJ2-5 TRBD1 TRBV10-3 TGTGCCATCAAAGGGGACAGGGTCAAAGGGGAGACCCAGTACTTC CAIKGDRVKGETQYF